This T cell receptor beta chain was identified during a study of shared clonotypes between healthy human individuals. The V end was cut by 4 bases, the J end by 7 bases, with 16 bases between. Germline V gene data show CDR1 as MNHEY and CDR2 as SMNVEV (reference sequence). CDR3 length: 14 amino acids. It was across several immunoSEQ plates that each subset's genomic DNA was evenly split. The data were produced by immunoSEQ multiplex PCR, yet TCRdb's version contains in-frame clones alone and is incomplete. The sample consists of some 2.3 million clones, 90% to 95% of them appearing once. The sequenced material came from naive CD4+ T cells from PBMCs. Subset in this sample: CD45RA+ positively selected. The TCR was taken from a man aged 18 to 29 in good health. Some clones in this sample may be carry-over from other donors' samples. This rearrangement joins TRBV27 to TRBJ1-2, with unresolved D. CDR3 amino acids: CASSYDKQSFGYTF. CDR3 DNA sequence: TGTGCCAGCAGTTACGATAAACAGAGTTTTGGCTACACCTTC.